Sequencing of this T cell receptor beta chain was carried out in a study of blood T cell repertoires in COVID-19. As for the study in general: Italy, Spain and the United States were the sources of the convalescent and acute COVID-19 samples. Sources were T cells, B-cell-depleted T cells, or PBMCs; the material itself was cDNA or gDNA.

Study processing details: For nucleated cells, counts were estimated from reference gene primer amplification. Sequenced by immunoSEQ multiplex PCR; TCRdb stores in-frame clones only, minus some. That table is the source of V, J and clone size, and D and trimming were worked out from the DNA. The top ten clones hold roughly 4.5% of a sample with about 170,000 clones, over 80% of them seen once. The CDR3 contains 15 residues. Germline values: CDR1 SQVTM, CDR2 ANQGSEA. V gave up 4 bases and J gave up 8 bases; unmatched junction bases: 14. The sample comprised peripheral blood. This TCR was sampled from a woman aged 50 to 60 with acute or convalescent COVID-19. This chain connects TRBV29-1 to TRBJ1-3, with 7 bases that match TRBD1. CDR3 sequence reads: CSVGGQSRNRDTIYF. CDR3 nucleotide sequence: TGCAGCGTTGGGGGACAGTCACGAAACCGGGACACCATATATTTT.